Listed below are T cell receptor beta chains from one sample, sequenced in a study of T cell responses to AZD1222 COVID-19 vaccine. This table comes from immunoSEQ multiplex PCR, and its TCRdb copy is limited to in-frame clones, with some not included. Among around 200,000 clones listed, around 94% were seen once. The sample consisted of peripheral blood, taken 28 days after the second AZD1222 dose. The receptors come from an adult who received the AZD1222 COVID-19 vaccine. The CDR3 runs from the conserved cysteine through the conserved F or W. The order of the fields is D gene, J gene, V gene, clone size, CDR3 protein, CDR3 DNA. A D gene is named only where the DNA matches it firmly. Clone size is stated in some rows and not others, as once, few, many or a class when expanded.

NA | TRBJ2-1 | TRBV7-2 | NA | CASRRASVNEQFF | TGTGCCAGCCGTAGAGCTAGCGTCAATGAGCAGTTCTTC
NA | TRBJ1-3 | TRBV12-3/TRBV12-4 | NA | CASSRRNTIYF | TGTGCCAGCAGCCGGAGAAACACCATATATTTT
TRBD2 | TRBJ2-3 | TRBV7-3 | NA | CASSLRLAGGKTDTQYF | TGTGCCAGCAGCTTAAGGCTAGCGGGGGGTAAAACAGATACGCAGTATTTT
NA | TRBJ2-7 | TRBV21-1 | NA | CASSYYRDTNSYEQYF | TGTGCCAGCAGCTATTACCGGGACACCAACTCCTACGAGCAGTACTTC
NA | TRBJ2-3 | TRBV10-1 | NA | CASSPYRTSTDTQYF | TGCGCCAGCAGTCCCTACAGGACGTCCACAGATACGCAGTATTTT
NA | TRBJ1-5 | TRBV7-9 | NA | CASSPLPLGADFVPQHF | TGTGCCAGCAGCCCACTACCCTTGGGGGCGGATTTCGTGCCCCAGCATTTT
NA | TRBJ2-7 | TRBV6-5 | NA | CASRAWQANYEQYF | TGTGCCAGCAGGGCTTGGCAGGCAAACTACGAGCAGTACTTC
TRBD1 | TRBJ1-2 | TRBV5-6 | NA | CASTRDRNYGYTF | TGTGCCAGCACCCGGGACAGAAACTATGGCTACACCTTC
TRBD2 | TRBJ2-7 | TRBV19 | NA | CASSGTVTSGKGIPYEQYF | TGTGCCAGTAGCGGGACAGTGACTAGCGGGAAGGGGATCCCCTACGAGCAGTACTTC
NA | TRBJ2-7 | TRBV4-1 | NA | CASSQDKVYEQYF | TGCGCCAGCAGCCAAGATAAGGTGTACGAGCAGTACTTC
NA | TRBJ1-1 | TRBV11-1 | once | CASSLLEGVNTEAFF | TGTGCCAGCAGCTTATTGGAGGGAGTAAACACTGAAGCTTTCTTT
NA | TRBJ2-2 | TRBV18 | NA | CATPSVLGGELFF | TGTGCCACCCCTTCGGTCCTGGGCGGGGAGCTGTTTTTT
NA | TRBJ2-6 | TRBV9 | once | CASSPRGANVLTF | TGTGCCAGCTCCCCCCGCGGGGCCAACGTCCTGACTTTC
NA | TRBJ1-1 | TRBV9 | NA | CASSPPVGLNTEAFF | TGTGCCAGCAGCCCCCCGGTCGGGCTGAACACTGAAGCTTTCTTT
NA | TRBJ1-6 | TRBV9 | NA | CASSDPQGGGRGNSPLHF | TGTGCCAGCAGCGATCCACAGGGAGGGGGTAGGGGTAATTCACCCCTCCACTTT
NA | TRBJ1-2 | TRBV20-1 | NA | CSARTVMGYTF | TGCAGTGCCAGGACAGTTATGGGCTACACCTTC
TRBD1 | TRBJ2-1 | TRBV4-1 | NA | CASSRGQGYEQFF | TGCGCCAGCAGTAGGGGACAGGGCTATGAGCAGTTCTTC
TRBD1 | TRBJ2-7 | TRBV28 | NA | CASSDNRQGLYF | TGTGCCAGCAGTGACAACCGACAGGGTCTGTACTTC
TRBD1 | TRBJ1-2 | TRBV6-5 | NA | CASSPYDRVYGYTF | TGTGCCAGCAGTCCTTACGACAGGGTCTATGGCTACACCTTC
TRBD1 | TRBJ1-1 | TRBV28 | NA | CASSGQGLNTEAFF | TGTGCCAGCAGCGGACAGGGCTTGAACACTGAAGCTTTCTTT
NA | TRBJ2-3 | TRBV5-5 | NA | CASSLLVGGTDTQYF | TGTGCCAGCAGCTTATTGGTAGGGGGCACAGATACGCAGTATTTT
NA | TRBJ2-3 | TRBV4-1 | NA | CASSLLPGRSTDTQYF | TGCGCCAGCAGCCTCCTTCCAGGCAGAAGCACAGATACGCAGTATTTT
NA | TRBJ1-1 | TRBV11-2 | few | CASSFSTNTEAFF | TGTGCCAGCAGCTTTTCCACGAACACTGAAGCTTTCTTT
NA | TRBJ1-5 | TRBV7-9 | NA | CASSLGDASNQPQHF | TGTGCCAGCAGCCTAGGGGACGCTAGCAATCAGCCCCAGCATTTT
NA | TRBJ1-4 | TRBV18 | NA | CASSPRDREKLFF | TGTGCCAGCTCACCACGAGACAGAGAAAAACTGTTTTTT
NA | TRBJ1-2 | TRBV28 | NA | CASSLGSRARYGYTF | TGTGCCAGCAGTTTAGGGTCCCGGGCACGCTATGGCTACACCTTC
NA | TRBJ1-2 | TRBV18 | few | CASTDIYGYTF | TGTGCCAGCACAGACATCTATGGCTACACCTTC
NA | TRBJ1-1 | TRBV12-5 | NA | CASGPGWPNTEAFF | TGTGCTAGTGGGCCCGGGTGGCCGAACACTGAAGCTTTCTTT
NA | TRBJ2-3 | TRBV9 | NA | CASSVVAGSDTQYF | TGTGCCAGCAGCGTAGTTGCAGGATCGGATACGCAGTATTTT
NA | TRBJ1-2 | TRBV6-6 | NA | CASSLRNYGYTF | TGTGCCAGCAGTTTACGAAACTATGGCTACACCTTC
NA | TRBJ1-2 | TRBV2 | NA | CASSEAGGYGYTF | TGTGCCAGCAGTGAAGCCGGGGGCTATGGCTACACCTTC
TRBD2 | TRBJ2-1 | TRBV25-1 | NA | CASNPGLAVNEQFF | TGTGCCAGCAACCCGGGACTAGCGGTAAATGAGCAGTTCTTC
NA | TRBJ1-4 | TRBV6-1 | NA | CASSEPSYYEKLFF | TGTGCCAGCAGTGAACCCTCTTACTATGAAAAACTGTTTTTT